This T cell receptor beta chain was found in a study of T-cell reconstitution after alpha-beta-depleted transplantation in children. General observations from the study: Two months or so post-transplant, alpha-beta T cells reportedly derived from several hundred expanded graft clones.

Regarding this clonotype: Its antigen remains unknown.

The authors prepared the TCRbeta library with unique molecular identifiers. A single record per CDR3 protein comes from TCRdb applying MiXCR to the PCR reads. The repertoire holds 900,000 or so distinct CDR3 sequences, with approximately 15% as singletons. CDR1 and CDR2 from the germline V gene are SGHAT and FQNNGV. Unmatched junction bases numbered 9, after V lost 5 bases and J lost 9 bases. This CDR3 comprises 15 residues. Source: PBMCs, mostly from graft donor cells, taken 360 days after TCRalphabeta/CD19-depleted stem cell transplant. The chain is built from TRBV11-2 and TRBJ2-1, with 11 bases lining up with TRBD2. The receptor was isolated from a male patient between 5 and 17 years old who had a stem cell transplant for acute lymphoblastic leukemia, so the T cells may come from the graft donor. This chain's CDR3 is CASSALSGRAPEQFF. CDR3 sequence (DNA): TGTGCCAGCAGCGCACTTAGCGGGAGGGCCCCTGAGCAGTTCTTC. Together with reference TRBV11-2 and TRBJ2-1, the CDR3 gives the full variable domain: EAGVAQSPRYKIIEKRQSVAFWCNPISGHATLYWYQQILGQGPKLLIQFQNNGVVDDSQLPKDRFSAERLKGVDSTLKIQPAKLEDSAVYLCASSALSGRAPEQFFGPGTRLTVL.